This T cell receptor beta chain is from a study of cytomegalovirus exposure and HLA in healthy donors (dated by TCRdb to 2015 to 2018). For the study in its entirety: In an earlier analysis of approximately 640 of the donors, 276 Gb of sequence data and some 120 million unique TCR beta sequences from about 179 million T cells were reported. On average, roughly 250,000 unique TCR beta nucleotide sequences were sequenced per donor among more than 350 genotyped donors of the cohort, with 15% to 20% of those sequences being non-productive. Donor age, sex, ethnicity and CMV serostatus were collected together with the repertoire data. Rather than drawing on any new phenotypic data, the later analysis identified candidate immune exposures from TCR beta sequences and the way those sequences occurred across donors. Of the roughly 400 genotyped donors, about 80% fell in the genetic ancestry cluster associated with self-reported Caucasian donors. Because of strong linkage in the cohort, roughly five DR-DQ haplotypes were treated as single units for association and clustering. A later analysis re-examined previously published TCR beta repertoires from more than 600 donors and added high-resolution HLA genotyping to investigate patterns of TCR occurrence. Every discovery cohort repertoire had been produced on one sequencing platform. To predict cytomegalovirus infection status, the study brought together high-throughput TCR immunosequencing, statistical association of individual TCRs with disease status, and machine learning. An early release that covered fewer than 750 HLA-typed donors contained approximately 300 gigabases of sequencing data and tens of millions of unique TCR sequences. An earlier analysis of 587 of the donors used high-throughput TCR beta sequencing to judge whether each TCR beta V gene segment behaved as functional or pseudogenic. Genome-wide SNP genotypes for about 65% of the roughly 700 donors were used in a later genetic analysis, which treated that subset as a discovery cohort. The aim of the study was to test whether cataloging public T cell receptors could identify signatures of past pathogen exposure. Class I and class II HLA loci were covered by the typing at four-digit resolution. Using immunosequencing, the study profiled T cell repertoires from 666 subjects and related those repertoires to cytomegalovirus serostatus. Typing coverage differed by locus: A, B, C, DRB1 and DQB1 were typed in about 620-630 donors, DQA1 in approximately 520, DPA1 in roughly 590, and DPB1 in approximately 450. Along with the approximately 650-subject first cohort, a separate validation cohort of approximately 110 different subjects was used. What the research found in general, with its limitations: In a later analysis, the rate of TCR association differed among HLA loci, with DRB1 alleles having the most associated TCRs and HLA-C alleles having the fewest. In a later genetic analysis, fewer N-insertions in productive TCRs were reported among donors in an Asian-associated ancestry cluster than the roughly 640-donor mean. In this cohort, only TCR beta chains were sequenced, and detectable features were limited by the absence of alpha or paired-chain data. Across donors, most TCR sequences were observed very rarely, whereas some public TCRs were present in many individuals. An earlier analysis of around 600 of the donors showed that most TCR beta V segments appeared in productive rearrangements either about 87% or about 30% of the time, which broadly matched IMGT annotations. A further reported finding was that TCR beta sequences accurately predicted the HLA-A and HLA-B alleles for most subjects in the first cohort. In a later analysis, about 16,000 TCR beta sequences were associated with specific HLA alleles at a false discovery rate of 0.05. When HLA alleles, especially DR and DQ, strongly co-occurred, attributing TCR associations to individual alleles was difficult. It was suggested by the authors that the approach could potentially be generalized to other disease states and immunological phenotypes. The study listed 164 TCR beta chains as associated with cytomegalovirus. In vitro tests confirmed that three of the cytomegalovirus-associated TCR beta chains recognize cytomegalovirus antigens. Linkage disequilibrium might explain the correlated functional status among segregating V segments, but an unknown experimental factor could not be excluded. The classifier was reported to diagnose cytomegalovirus status with high specificity and sensitivity in both the original cohort and the validation cohort. HLA typing was unavailable for some donors at each locus, so association tests used only the typed subset. A later analysis reported that several top co-occurrence clusters appeared linked to parvovirus B19, influenza, CMV and Epstein-Barr virus. In a later analysis, HLA-associated TCR beta chains were found to be more clonally expanded and to have lower generation probabilities than equally common non-associated chains. A later analysis found that most CMV-associated TCR beta chains appeared HLA-restricted, with HLA associations seemingly driven largely by CMV exposure. V-gene and J-gene trimming of TCR beta chains was associated with a missense DCLRE1C variant in a later genetic analysis, and the association was replicated in an independent cohort. Because counts were too low, about 18 rarely observed V segments, including chromosome 9 orphons, were left out of the earlier analysis of about 620 of the donors. The 87-base-pair reads could not distinguish some IMGT-functional V segments, including TRBV6-2 and TRBV6-3, so those segments were excluded. Roughly uniform sequencing depth across donors was assumed in presence/absence analyses, although this assumption may not hold. A cluster of highly shared sequence variants was judged likely to represent a technical artifact of the sequencing pipeline. For the cohort, immune exposure information was limited to CMV serostatus.

In total, roughly 670 healthy bone marrow donors made up the cohort. At the time of sampling, every cohort member was nominally healthy, though immune exposures that went unrecorded were likely present. The donor was CMV seropositive and belonged to the group of 250 to 300 seropositive cohort members. Each donor provided a peripheral blood sample, and peripheral blood mononuclear cells were used for TCR beta sequencing. The Qiagen DNeasy Blood Extraction Kit was used to extract genomic DNA from the blood cell samples. The library relied on the immunoSEQ multiplex PCR assay. A mixture of 60 forward primers for TCR Vbeta segments and 13 reverse primers for TCR Jbeta segments was used in the multiplex PCR. The CDR3 region of rearranged TCR beta genes was amplified from genomic DNA with a multiplex PCR assay. The Illumina HiSeq System was used to sequence the amplified TCR beta libraries as 87-base-pair reads. The authors' pipeline ran thus. In a later analysis, tens of millions of unique TCR beta chains were counted across the roughly 700 repertoires, and roughly 10 million of these chains were shared by at least two donors. Raw reads were error-corrected and collapsed into unique sequences with a nearest-neighbor algorithm that merged closely related sequences to remove PCR and sequencing errors. V, D and J gene segments were assigned by aligning CDR3 sequences to IMGT reference sequences. For a sequence to be retained, at least a six-nucleotide match to both a V gene segment and a J gene segment was required. Rearrangements were called productive when the CDR3 lacked stop codons and stayed in frame with V and J; all others were non-productive. Following IMGT convention, CDR3 was defined as the stretch from the second conserved V-encoded cysteine up to the conserved J-encoded phenylalanine. The earlier analysis of a few hundred of the donors excluded any sequence lacking an unambiguous match to a single V gene segment. An earlier analysis of approximately 590 of the donors classified V segments as functional when productive rearrangements were above 56.7% and as segregating when the standard deviation between donors was above 5%. A statistical classification framework was developed to diagnose cytomegalovirus status using the catalog of TCR beta chain sequences. A later analysis assigned V and J genes by comparing TCR nucleotide sequences with IMGT/GENE-DB human TR gene sequences. Using the TCRdist pipeline, a later analysis assigned CDR3 sequences along with most-parsimonious VDJ recombination scenarios. In a later analysis, each TCR beta chain was defined by its CDR3 amino acid sequence together with its V-gene family, and reads without a unique V-gene family were excluded. In a later analysis, several hundred highly shared, low-generation-probability nucleotide sequences were removed to address suspected cross-contamination and a sequencing artifact. In a later analysis, a clonal expansion index was calculated for each public chain from normalized within-repertoire ranks of inferred template counts. A later analysis computed generation probabilities with a VDJ recombination model fitted to out-of-frame rearrangements, and checked the results against IGoR. In a later analysis, TCR-TCR, TCR-HLA and TCR-CMV co-occurrence was scored with hypergeometric tests, and a repertoire-size bias correction was applied to TCR pairs. False discovery rates were estimated in a later analysis by permuting HLA or CMV assignments 20 times. In a later analysis, co-occurring TCRs were grouped using DBSCAN, with TCRdist sequence similarity added in when clustering inside HLA-allele-positive subsets. Repertoires with fewer than 30,000 or more than 120,000 public chains, plus five repertoires with anomalous nucleotide sharing, were excluded from co-occurrence clustering. Entries here come from immuneACCESS through TCRdb and include only in-frame sequences with V and J called. Some clones fail to appear in such tables; in the studies checked, an unresolved V gene covers under half of the shortfall, and the cause of the remainder is unknown. That table furnishes V, J and clone size, whereas the DNA furnished D and trimming. The sample data list around 130,000 clones, and roughly two thirds of these were observed just once. 1.6% of the sample rests with the top ten.

The CDR3, cysteine through phenylalanine, is 15 amino acids long. The sequence is cut down to CDR3 DNA, 45 bases in frame from base 1. A distance of 13 bases separates the germline ends of V and J, which lose 3 bases and 2 bases respectively. CDR1 and CDR2 were assigned from the germline V gene as LGHNA and YNFKEQ. As for this clone: What this receptor recognizes is not known. Nothing much larger sits one base from this clone, and base qualities are not available.

The V gene is TRBV4-2 and the J gene is TRBJ2-5, and possibly TRBD1, on 6 matching bases. The sequencing input was PBMCs. The sequence came from a man aged 30-40 years in good health and CMV-seropositive. The bases read TGTGCCAGCAGCCAGCCGGGACACTTACAAGAGACCCAGTACTTC. The encoded protein is CASSQPGHLQETQYF.